These T cell receptor beta chains were read from a single sample in a study of blood T cell repertoires in COVID-19. The repertoire was sequenced with immunoSEQ multiplex PCR; TCRdb's copy has only in-frame clones and lacks some. The table includes over 50,000 clones, 70% to 90% detected once. Sequencing was done on a sample of peripheral blood. These receptors came from a man aged 60-69 years with acute or convalescent COVID-19. CDR3s include the opening cysteine and the closing phenylalanine or tryptophan. D genes are given only for firm matches. Size is stated for part of the rows, as once, few or many counts, or as a class when the clone is expanded.

clone size	V gene	J gene	D gene	CDR3 protein	CDR3 DNA
-	TRBV6-5	TRBJ1-2	-	CASSLYDYTF	TGTGCCAGCAGCCTATATGACTACACCTTC
-	TRBV4-2	TRBJ2-7	TRBD2	CASSQGGGAYEQYF	TGTGCCAGCAGCCAGGGGGGGGGAGCCTACGAGCAGTACTTC
-	TRBV30	TRBJ2-1	TRBD2	CAWSVLGLPPHEQFF	TGTGCCTGGAGTGTACTGGGACTACCACCCCACGAGCAGTTCTTC
-	TRBV5-1	TRBJ1-4	-	CASSLASGGSDEKLFF	TGCGCCAGCAGCTTGGCTTCAGGCGGGAGTGATGAAAAACTGTTTTTT
-	TRBV2	TRBJ2-1	-	CASRRGGYNEQFF	TGTGCCAGCAGGAGGGGGGGCTACAATGAGCAGTTCTTC
-	TRBV4-3	TRBJ1-2	-	CASSQDGGANGYTF	TGCGCCAGCAGCCAAGATGGCGGGGCGAACGGCTACACCTTC
-	TRBV3-1/TRBV3-2	TRBJ1-4	TRBD1	CASSQGGQGVEKLFF	TGTGCCAGCAGCCAAGGAGGACAGGGAGTAGAAAAACTGTTTTTT
-	TRBV3-1/TRBV3-2	TRBJ2-1	TRBD1	CASSHHGQGLYGEQFF	TGTGCCAGCAGCCATCATGGACAGGGGTTGTATGGTGAGCAGTTCTTC
-	TRBV7-4	TRBJ2-5	-	CARPKETQYF	TGTGCCAGACCTAAGGAGACCCAGTACTTC
-	TRBV5-1	TRBJ2-7	TRBD1	CASSFPDRDNREQYF	TGCGCCAGCAGCTTCCCCGACAGGGATAATCGCGAGCAGTACTTC
-	TRBV9	TRBJ1-4	-	CASSVVGGSNEKLFF	TGTGCCAGCAGCGTAGTCGGGGGATCTAATGAAAAACTGTTTTTT
once	TRBV7-7	TRBJ2-3	TRBD2	CASSPVAGANTDTQYF	TGTGCCAGCAGCCCCGTAGCGGGGGCCAACACAGATACGCAGTATTTT
-	TRBV6-1	TRBJ1-4	-	CASSEAMGQGGEKLFF	TGTGCCAGCAGTGAAGCTATGGGGCAGGGTGGGGAAAAACTGTTTTTT
-	TRBV4-3	TRBJ1-5	-	CASSKTGNQPQHF	TGCGCCAGCAGCAAAACAGGCAATCAGCCCCAGCATTTT
-	TRBV7-2	TRBJ1-1	TRBD1	CASSTGGMGTEAFF	TGTGCCAGCAGCACAGGGGGCATGGGCACTGAAGCTTTCTTT